Listed below are T cell receptor beta chains from one sample, sequenced in a study of tumor-infiltrating lymphocytes in primary liver carcinoma. TCRdb re-called the multiplex PCR reads through MiXCR, storing one row per CDR3 protein. The repertoire holds approximately 92,000 distinct CDR3 sequences, with roughly 69% as singletons. Sequencing was performed on liver tumor tissue from sampling region 5. Receptors originate from a woman between 55 and 75 years old with primary liver carcinoma and hepatitis B virus infection. The CDR3 runs from the conserved cysteine through the conserved F or W. D genes are given only for firm matches. Expanded clones get a size class; other rows say once, few or many, or leave the size out.

D gene: TRBD1; J gene: TRBJ2-7; clone size: NA; V gene: TRBV11-2; CDR3 protein: CASRRDRVGHEQYF; CDR3 DNA: TGTGCCAGCAGGCGGGACAGGGTAGGGCATGAGCAGTACTTC
D gene: NA; J gene: TRBJ2-7; clone size: NA; V gene: TRBV4-1; CDR3 protein: CASSQVPGLDSYEQYF; CDR3 DNA: TGCGCCAGCAGCCAAGTTCCGGGCCTAGATTCCTACGAGCAGTACTTC
D gene: TRBD1; J gene: TRBJ2-1; clone size: NA; V gene: TRBV6-4; CDR3 protein: CASSDGTGGYSEQFF; CDR3 DNA: TGTGCCAGCAGTGACGGGACAGGGGGCTACAGTGAGCAGTTCTTC
D gene: NA; J gene: TRBJ2-2; clone size: many; V gene: TRBV6-5; CDR3 protein: CATREGGSNTGELFF; CDR3 DNA: TGTGCCACCCGTGAAGGCGGCTCGAACACCGGGGAGCTGTTTTTT
D gene: NA; J gene: TRBJ1-4; clone size: NA; V gene: TRBV7-6; CDR3 protein: CASSLRGYTANEKLFF; CDR3 DNA: TGTGCCAGCAGCTTACGGGGGTATACAGCTAATGAAAAACTGTTTTTT
D gene: NA; J gene: TRBJ2-7; clone size: many; V gene: TRBV6-2/TRBV6-3; CDR3 protein: CASSYSRTESSYEQYF; CDR3 DNA: TGTGCCAGCAGTTACTCAAGGACGGAAAGCTCCTACGAGCAGTACTTC
D gene: TRBD2; J gene: TRBJ2-1; clone size: many; V gene: TRBV7-8; CDR3 protein: CASSPREGNEQFF; CDR3 DNA: TGTGCCAGCAGCCCGCGGGAGGGCAATGAGCAGTTCTTC
D gene: TRBD1; J gene: TRBJ1-1; clone size: NA; V gene: TRBV20-1; CDR3 protein: CSAKPRGGAEAFF; CDR3 DNA: TGCAGTGCTAAACCCAGGGGGGGGGCTGAAGCTTTCTTT
D gene: NA; J gene: TRBJ2-1; clone size: NA; V gene: TRBV4-1; CDR3 protein: CASSAEAISWAEQFF; CDR3 DNA: TGCGCCAGCAGCGCTGAGGCGATTAGCTGGGCTGAGCAGTTCTTC
D gene: NA; J gene: TRBJ1-1; clone size: NA; V gene: TRBV5-1; CDR3 protein: CASSLLGHKNTEAFF; CDR3 DNA: TGCGCCAGCAGCTTGCTGGGACACAAGAACACTGAAGCTTTCTTT